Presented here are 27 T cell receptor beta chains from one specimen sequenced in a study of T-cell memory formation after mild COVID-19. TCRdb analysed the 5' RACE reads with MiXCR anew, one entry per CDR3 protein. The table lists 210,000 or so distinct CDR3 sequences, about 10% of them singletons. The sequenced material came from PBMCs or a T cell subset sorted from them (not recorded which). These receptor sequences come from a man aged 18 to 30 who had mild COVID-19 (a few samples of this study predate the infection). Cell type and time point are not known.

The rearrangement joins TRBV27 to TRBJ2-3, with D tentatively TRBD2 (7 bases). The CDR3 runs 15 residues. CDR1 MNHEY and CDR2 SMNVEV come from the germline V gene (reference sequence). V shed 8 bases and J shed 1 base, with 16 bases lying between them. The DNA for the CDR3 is TGTGCCAGCCTTAGCCGGGGGGCCCGCACAGATACGCAGTATTTT. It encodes CASLSRGARTDTQYF.

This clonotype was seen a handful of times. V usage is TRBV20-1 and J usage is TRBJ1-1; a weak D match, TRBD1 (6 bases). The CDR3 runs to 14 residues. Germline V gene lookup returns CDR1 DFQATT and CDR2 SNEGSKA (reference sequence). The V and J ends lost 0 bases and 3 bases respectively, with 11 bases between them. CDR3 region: CSAREGRGYTEAFF. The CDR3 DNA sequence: TGCAGTGCTAGAGAAGGCAGGGGCTACACTGAAGCTTTCTTT.

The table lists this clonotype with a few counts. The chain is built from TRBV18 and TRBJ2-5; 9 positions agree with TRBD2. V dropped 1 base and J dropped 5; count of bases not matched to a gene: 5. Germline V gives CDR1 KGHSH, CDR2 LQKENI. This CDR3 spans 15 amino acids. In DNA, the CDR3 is TGTGCCAGCTCACCACAGAGTGCGGGAGGGGAGACCCAGTACTTC. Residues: CASSPQSAGGETQYF.

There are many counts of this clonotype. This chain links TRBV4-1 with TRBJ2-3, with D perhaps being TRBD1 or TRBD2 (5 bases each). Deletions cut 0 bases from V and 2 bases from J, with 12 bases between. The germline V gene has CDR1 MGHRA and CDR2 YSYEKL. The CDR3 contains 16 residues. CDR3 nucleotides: TGCGCCAGCAGCCAAGACCGGGGCAGCCACACAGATACGCAGTATTTT. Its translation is CASSQDRGSHTDTQYF.

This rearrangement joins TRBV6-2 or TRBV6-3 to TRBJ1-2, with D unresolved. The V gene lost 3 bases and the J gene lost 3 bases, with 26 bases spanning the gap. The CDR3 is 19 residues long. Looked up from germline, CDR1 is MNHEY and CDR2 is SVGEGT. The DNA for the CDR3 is TGTGCCAGCAGTTATCGAGTGGGTTCCTCACGCTGGTTTTACTATGGCTACACCTTC. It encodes CASSYRVGSSRWFYYGYTF.

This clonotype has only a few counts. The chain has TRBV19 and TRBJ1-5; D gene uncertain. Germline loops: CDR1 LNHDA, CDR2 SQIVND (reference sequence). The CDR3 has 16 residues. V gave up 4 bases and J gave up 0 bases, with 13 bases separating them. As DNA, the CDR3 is TGTGCCAGTAGTAGATTAACAGTCAATAGCAATCAGCCCCAGCATTTT. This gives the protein CASSRLTVNSNQPQHF.

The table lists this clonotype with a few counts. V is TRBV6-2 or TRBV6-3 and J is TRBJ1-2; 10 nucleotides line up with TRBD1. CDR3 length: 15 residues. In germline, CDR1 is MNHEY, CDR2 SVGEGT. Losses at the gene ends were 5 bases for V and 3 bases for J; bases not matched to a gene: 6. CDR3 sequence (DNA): TGTGCCAGCAGTCACTACGGGACAGGGGACTATGGCTACACCTTC. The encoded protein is CASSHYGTGDYGYTF.

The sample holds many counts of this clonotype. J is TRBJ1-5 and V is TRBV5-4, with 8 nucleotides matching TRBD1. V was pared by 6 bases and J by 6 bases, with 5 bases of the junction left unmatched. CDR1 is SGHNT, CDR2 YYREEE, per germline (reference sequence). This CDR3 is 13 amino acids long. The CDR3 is CASTIDRGQPQHF. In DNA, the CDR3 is TGTGCCAGCACCATTGACAGGGGTCAGCCCCAGCATTTT.

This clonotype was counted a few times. The CDR3 here is CASSQEGIPSTDTQYF. The CDR3, as DNA: TGCGCCAGCAGCCAAGAGGGCATACCTAGCACAGATACGCAGTATTTT. The chain combines TRBV4-1 with TRBJ2-3; unclear D gene. The CDR3 contains 16 residues. Trimming removed 0 bases from V and 0 bases from J, with 10 bases in between. Germline V gene lookup returns CDR1 MGHRA and CDR2 YSYEKL.

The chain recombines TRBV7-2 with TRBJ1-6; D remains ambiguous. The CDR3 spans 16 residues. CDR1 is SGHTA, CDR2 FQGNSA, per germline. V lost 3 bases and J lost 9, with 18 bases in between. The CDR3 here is CASSLDFGDGTSPLHF. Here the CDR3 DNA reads TGTGCCAGCAGCTTGGACTTTGGAGACGGAACTTCACCCCTCCACTTT.

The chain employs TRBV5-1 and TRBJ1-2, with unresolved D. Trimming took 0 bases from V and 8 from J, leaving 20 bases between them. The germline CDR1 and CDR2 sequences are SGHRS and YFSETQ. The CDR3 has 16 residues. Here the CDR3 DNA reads TGCGCCAGCAGCTTGGCCCCGTTGGGCGGCGCGGGGGGCTACACCTTC. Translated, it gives CASSLAPLGGAGGYTF.

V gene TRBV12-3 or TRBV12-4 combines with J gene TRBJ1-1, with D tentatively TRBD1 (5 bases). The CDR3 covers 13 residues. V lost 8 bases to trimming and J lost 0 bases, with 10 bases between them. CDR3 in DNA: TGTGCCAGCCAACAGGAGATGAACACTGAAGCTTTCTTT. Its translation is CASQQEMNTEAFF.

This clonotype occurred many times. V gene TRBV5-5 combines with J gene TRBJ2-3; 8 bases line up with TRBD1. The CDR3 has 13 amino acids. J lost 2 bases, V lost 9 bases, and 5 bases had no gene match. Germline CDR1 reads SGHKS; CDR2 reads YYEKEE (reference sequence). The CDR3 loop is CAKWTGITDTQYF. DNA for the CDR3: TGTGCCAAATGGACAGGGATCACAGATACGCAGTATTTT.

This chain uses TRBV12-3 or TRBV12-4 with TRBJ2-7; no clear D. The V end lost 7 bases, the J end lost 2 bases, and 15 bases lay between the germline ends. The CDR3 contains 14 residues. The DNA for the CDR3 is TGTGCCAGCAAATTATCCGGGCCCCCCTACGAGCAGTACTTC. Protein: CASKLSGPPYEQYF.

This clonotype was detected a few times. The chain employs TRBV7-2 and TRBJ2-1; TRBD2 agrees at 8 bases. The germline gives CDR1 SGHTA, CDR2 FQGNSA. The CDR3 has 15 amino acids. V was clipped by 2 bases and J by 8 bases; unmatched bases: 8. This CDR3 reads CASSLLTGGPHEQFF. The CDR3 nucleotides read TGTGCCAGCAGCTTACTAACGGGGGGGCCCCATGAGCAGTTCTTC.

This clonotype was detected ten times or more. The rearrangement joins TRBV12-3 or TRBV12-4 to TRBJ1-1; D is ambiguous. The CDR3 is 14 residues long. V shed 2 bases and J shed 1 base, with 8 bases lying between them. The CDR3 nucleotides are TGTGCCAGCAGTTTATGGACCCAGAACACTGAAGCTTTCTTT. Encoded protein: CASSLWTQNTEAFF.

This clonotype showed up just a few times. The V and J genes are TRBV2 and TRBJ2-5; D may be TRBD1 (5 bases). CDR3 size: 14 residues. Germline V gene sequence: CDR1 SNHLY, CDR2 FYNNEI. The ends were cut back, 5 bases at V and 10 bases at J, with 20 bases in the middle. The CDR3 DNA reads TGTGCCAGCAGTACTGACAGCCCTTTAGGACACCAGTACTTC. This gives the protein CASSTDSPLGHQYF.

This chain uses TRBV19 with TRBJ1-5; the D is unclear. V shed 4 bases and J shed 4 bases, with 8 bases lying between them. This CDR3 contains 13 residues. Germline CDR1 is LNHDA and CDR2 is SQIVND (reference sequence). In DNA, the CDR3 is TGTGCCAGTAGTACACAGACTAATCAGCCCCAGCATTTT. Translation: CASSTQTNQPQHF.

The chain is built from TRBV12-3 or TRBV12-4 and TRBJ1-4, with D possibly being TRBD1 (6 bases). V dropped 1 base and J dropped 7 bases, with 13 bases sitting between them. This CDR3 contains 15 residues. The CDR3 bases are TGTGCCAGCAGTTTAGGTGGGACAATGAGTGAAAAACTGTTTTTT. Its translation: CASSLGGTMSEKLFF.

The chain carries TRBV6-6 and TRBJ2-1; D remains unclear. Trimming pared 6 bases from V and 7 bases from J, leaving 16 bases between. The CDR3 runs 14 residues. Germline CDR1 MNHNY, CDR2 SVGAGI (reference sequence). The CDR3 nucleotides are TGTGCCAGCAGCCCCTTTGACTGGTTAAATGAGCAGTTCTTC. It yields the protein CASSPFDWLNEQFF.

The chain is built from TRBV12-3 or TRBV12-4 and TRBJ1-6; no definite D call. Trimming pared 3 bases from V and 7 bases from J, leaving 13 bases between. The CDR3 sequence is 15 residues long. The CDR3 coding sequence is TGTGCCAGCAGTTTCCCGGGAGGGAACAATTCACCCCTCCACTTT. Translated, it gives CASSFPGGNNSPLHF.

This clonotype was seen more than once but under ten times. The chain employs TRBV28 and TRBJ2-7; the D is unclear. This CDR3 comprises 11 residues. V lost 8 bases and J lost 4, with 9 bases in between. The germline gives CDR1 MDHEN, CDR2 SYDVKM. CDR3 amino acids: CASRVIYEQYV. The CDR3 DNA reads TGTGCCAGCCGCGTGATATACGAGCAGTACGTC.

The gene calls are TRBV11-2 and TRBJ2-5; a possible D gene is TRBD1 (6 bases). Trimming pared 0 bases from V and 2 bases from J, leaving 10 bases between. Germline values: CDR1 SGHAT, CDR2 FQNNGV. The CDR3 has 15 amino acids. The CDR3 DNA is TGTGCCAGCAGCTTAGATCTAGGACAGCAAGAGACCCAGTACTTC. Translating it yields CASSLDLGQQETQYF.

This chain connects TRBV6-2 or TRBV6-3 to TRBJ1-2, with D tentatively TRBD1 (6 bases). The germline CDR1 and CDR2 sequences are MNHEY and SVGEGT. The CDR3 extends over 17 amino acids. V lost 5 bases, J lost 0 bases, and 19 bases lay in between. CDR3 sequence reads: CASSDPRGTSANYGYTF. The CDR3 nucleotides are TGTGCCAGCAGTGACCCCAGGGGAACCTCCGCTAACTATGGCTACACCTTC.

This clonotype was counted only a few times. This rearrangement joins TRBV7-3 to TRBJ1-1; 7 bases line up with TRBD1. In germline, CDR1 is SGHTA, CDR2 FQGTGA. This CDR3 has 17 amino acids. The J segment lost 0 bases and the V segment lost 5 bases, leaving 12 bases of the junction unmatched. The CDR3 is CASSPYGGDSLNTEAFF. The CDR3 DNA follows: TGTGCCAGCAGCCCCTATGGGGGGGACAGCCTGAACACTGAAGCTTTCTTT.

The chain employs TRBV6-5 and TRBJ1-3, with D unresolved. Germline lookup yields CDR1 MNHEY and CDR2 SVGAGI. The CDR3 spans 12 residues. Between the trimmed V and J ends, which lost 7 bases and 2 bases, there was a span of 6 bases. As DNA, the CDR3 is TGTGCCAGCACGTCAGCTGGAAACACCATATATTTT. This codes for CASTSAGNTIYF.

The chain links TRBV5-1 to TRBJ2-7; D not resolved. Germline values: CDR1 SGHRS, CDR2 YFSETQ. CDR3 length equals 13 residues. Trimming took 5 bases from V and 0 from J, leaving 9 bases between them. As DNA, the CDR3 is TGCGCCAGCAGGGGTCCGGCCTCCTACGAGCAGTACTTC. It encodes CASRGPASYEQYF.